The 27 T cell receptor beta chains listed next were all sequenced from one sample in a study of cytomegalovirus exposure and HLA in healthy donors. The PCR was carried out with 60 Vbeta primers and 13 Jbeta primers. The protocol was immunoSEQ multiplex PCR, while the TCRdb copy is restricted to in-frame clones and leaves out a portion. The repertoire holds around 140,000 clones, with 66% as singletons. Source material: PBMCs. These receptor sequences come from a woman aged 60-70 years in good health and CMV-seronegative.

The CDR3 DNA sequence: TGTGCCAGCAGGGTTACAGGGAACACTGAAGCTTTCTTT. Translated, it gives CASRVTGNTEAFF. The J gene is TRBJ1-1, the V gene TRBV11-2, with D perhaps matching TRBD1 (5 bases). The CDR3 totals 13 residues. The germline CDR1 and CDR2 sequences are SGHAT and FQNNGV. V was clipped by 6 bases and J by 1 base, with 9 bases between them.

The chain is built from TRBV7-3 and TRBJ2-7; 7 nucleotides line up with TRBD2. This CDR3 comprises 15 residues. Unmatched junction bases numbered 6, after V lost 2 bases and J lost 2 bases. Germline V gene sequence: CDR1 SGHTA, CDR2 FQGTGA. CDR3 loop: CASSLFQRGTYEQYF. The CDR3 nucleotides are TGTGCCAGCAGCTTATTCCAGCGGGGAACCTACGAGCAGTACTTC.

This clone was found a few times. The rearrangement joins TRBV7-2 to TRBJ1-6, with 7 positions matching TRBD1. The CDR3 is 14 residues long. Germline V gene lookup returns CDR1 SGHTA and CDR2 FQGNSA. V trimming: 1 base; J trimming: 7 bases; junction bases outside the gene matches: 1. The CDR3, as DNA: TGTGCCAGCAGCTTAGGCAGGGGGAATTCACCCCTCCACTTT. Its protein is CASSLGRGNSPLHF.

The table lists this clone with a count of one. The chain's CDR3 is CASSQESTSGGAWQETQYF. In DNA, the CDR3 is TGTGCCAGCAGCCAAGAAAGCACTAGCGGGGGGGCCTGGCAAGAGACCCAGTACTTC. V usage is TRBV14 and J usage is TRBJ2-5; TRBD2 matches at 13 bases. Unmatched junction bases numbered 9, after V lost 0 bases and J lost 2 bases. Germline values: CDR1 SGHDN, CDR2 FVKESK. The CDR3 runs to 19 residues.

The rearrangement links TRBV5-1 to TRBJ1-4; 7 bases map to TRBD1. V was clipped by 4 bases and J by 7 bases; unmatched bases: 7. This CDR3 has 14 amino acids. Germline V gene sequence: CDR1 SGHRS, CDR2 YFSETQ. The CDR3 nucleotides read TGCGCCAGCAGCCCGGACAGGCTAGGTGAAAAACTGTTTTTT. Translation gives CASSPDRLGEKLFF.

The chain employs TRBV7-6 and TRBJ2-7; D might be TRBD2 (5 bases). In germline, CDR1 is SGHVS, CDR2 FNYEAQ. The CDR3 has 13 residues. The V end was cut by 0 bases, the J end by 5 bases, with 8 bases between. Here the CDR3 DNA reads TGTGCCAGCAGCTTAGCCGCGGGTAACGAGCAGTACTTC. Protein: CASSLAAGNEQYF.

V is TRBV5-4 and J is TRBJ2-3; D is undetermined. The CDR3 is made up of 14 amino acids. Germline CDR1 SGHNT, CDR2 YYREEE (reference sequence). V lost 0 bases to trimming and J lost 2 bases, with 7 bases between them. CDR3 in amino acids: CASSLGAYTDTQYF. Here the CDR3 DNA reads TGTGCCAGCAGCTTGGGGGCCTACACAGATACGCAGTATTTT.

The rearrangement links TRBV15 to TRBJ2-7, with TRBD2 identical over 7 bases. Germline-derived CDR1 and CDR2 are LNHNV and YYDKDF (reference sequence). The CDR3 contains 14 residues. After removal of 4 bases from V and 0 bases from J, the junction contained 3 bases not matched to a gene. For the CDR3, the DNA is TGTGCCACCAGCATCGGGGGGACCTCCTACGAGCAGTACTTC. Protein: CATSIGGTSYEQYF. Looking up the rest from reference TRBV15 and TRBJ2-7 gives the full variable domain: DAMVIQNPRYQVTQFGKPVTLSCSQTLNHNVMYWYQQKSSQAPKLLFHYYDKDFNNEADTPDNFQSRRPNTSFCFLDIRSPGLGDTAMYLCATSIGGTSYEQYFGPGTRLTVT.

V gene TRBV19 combines with J gene TRBJ1-6, with no clear D. The CDR3 consists of 19 residues. Germline loops: CDR1 LNHDA, CDR2 SQIVND (reference sequence). V lost 1 base to trimming and J lost 0 bases, with 16 bases between them. The CDR3 DNA reads TGTGCCAGTAGTATAGGCATGACATACTCCGGCTCCTATAATTCACCCCTCCACTTT. Translating gives CASSIGMTYSGSYNSPLHF.

This sequence joins TRBV14 and TRBJ1-6; D ambiguous. The CDR3 length is 14 residues. CDR1 is SGHDN and CDR2 is FVKESK in the germline V gene. Trimming cost V 3 bases and J 7 bases, with 10 bases left between them. The CDR3 sequence: CASSHPGFNSPLHF. The CDR3 nucleotides are TGTGCCAGCAGCCATCCCGGGTTCAATTCACCCCTCCACTTT.

V is TRBV9 and J is TRBJ2-7; no clear D. The V gene's germline CDR1 is SGDLS and CDR2 YYNGEE. The length of the CDR3 is 15 residues. With 0 bases removed from V and 5 bases from J, the gap between germline ends came to 15 bases. The CDR3 loop reads CASSVGYSPGNEQYF. The CDR3 bases are TGTGCCAGCAGCGTAGGCTACAGCCCTGGCAACGAGCAGTACTTC.

The chain links TRBV4-3 to TRBJ2-2, with 13 bases identical to TRBD2. The CDR3 extends over 18 amino acids. In germline, CDR1 is LGHNA, CDR2 YSLEER. Trimming at V came to 4 bases and at J to 4 bases, leaving 9 bases not matched to a gene. The CDR3 here is CASSRAPTSGGVTGELFF. The CDR3, as DNA: TGCGCCAGCAGCCGTGCCCCAACTAGCGGGGGGGTCACCGGGGAGCTGTTTTTT.

The chain couples TRBV2 to TRBJ1-4; the D is unclear. The germline CDR1 and CDR2 sequences are SNHLY and FYNNEI. The germline V and J ends were trimmed by 6 bases and 8 bases, with 16 bases remaining between them. The CDR3 spans 14 residues. DNA of the CDR3: TGTGCCAGCAGAAAAGGAGGGCTCGAGGAAAAACTGTTTTTT. Translation: CASRKGGLEEKLFF.

The chain employs TRBV6-6 and TRBJ2-3, with no clear D. The CDR3 loop spans 14 amino acids. Germline assignment: CDR1 MNHNY and CDR2 SVGAGI (reference sequence). V lost 2 bases and J lost 4, with 10 bases in between. The CDR3 protein is CASSYGVRPDTQYF. The CDR3 DNA is TGTGCCAGCAGTTACGGAGTTAGGCCAGATACGCAGTATTTT.

V gene TRBV5-1 combines with J gene TRBJ1-2; D remains unclear. The CDR3 contains 13 residues. V lost 0 bases and J lost 8, with 11 bases in between. The germline CDR1 and CDR2 sequences are SGHRS and YFSETQ. The CDR3 reads CASSLAAGWGYTF. CDR3 sequence (DNA): TGCGCCAGCAGCTTGGCCGCAGGTTGGGGCTACACCTTC.

This clone showed up just a few times. The chain uses TRBV7-9 and TRBJ2-1; 12 nucleotides line up with TRBD2. The trim removed 6 bases at V and 6 bases at J, leaving 6 bases unmatched. The CDR3 sequence is 15 residues long. In germline, CDR1 is SEHNR, CDR2 FQNEAQ (reference sequence). The CDR3 DNA reads TGTGCCAGCAGGGACACTAGCGGGGGGACCAATGAGCAGTTCTTC. Its protein product is CASRDTSGGTNEQFF.

This rearrangement joins TRBV28 to TRBJ1-3, with TRBD1 matching 10 bases. V was pared by 7 bases and J by 4 bases, with 10 bases of the junction left unmatched. The germline gives CDR1 MDHEN, CDR2 SYDVKM. This CDR3 region has 16 residues. The CDR3 reads CASTFGQGVAGNTIYF. The CDR3 nucleotides read TGTGCCAGCACATTCGGACAGGGGGTAGCCGGAAACACCATATATTTT.

The chain has TRBV27 and TRBJ1-6; tentative D call: TRBD1 (6 bases). From germline, CDR1 is MNHEY and CDR2 SMNVEV (reference sequence). V was clipped by 5 bases and J by 8 bases, with 22 bases between them. This CDR3 contains 17 residues. CDR3 loop: CASSPEPQGWGYSPLHF. DNA for the CDR3: TGTGCCAGCAGTCCTGAGCCACAGGGTTGGGGTTATTCACCCCTCCACTTT.

This clone was recorded a few times. This sequence joins TRBV12-5 and TRBJ1-2, with 7 nucleotides matching TRBD1. Trimming took 6 bases from V and 8 from J; bases not matched to a gene: 21. Germline values: CDR1 LGHNT, CDR2 FRNRAP. The CDR3 length is 17 residues. The CDR3 DNA sequence: TGTGCTAGTGGGGATGATTGGGACAGACGTCGGGAAGGAGGCTACACCTTC. Translating gives CASGDDWDRRREGGYTF. The full variable domain, completed using reference TRBV12-5 and TRBJ1-2, is DARVTQTPRHKVTEMGQEVTMRCQPILGHNTVFWYRQTMMQGLELLAYFRNRAPLDDSGMPKDRFSAEMPDATLATLKIQPSEPRDSAVYFCASGDDWDRRREGGYTFGSGTRLTVV.

The chain is built from TRBV19 and TRBJ2-1, with D possibly matching TRBD2 (6 bases). Germline CDR1 LNHDA, CDR2 SQIVND (reference sequence). The CDR3 length is 17 residues. Deletions cut 1 base from V and 1 base from J, with 14 bases between. CDR3 residues: CASSIVTAGPSYNEQFF. The DNA of the CDR3 is TGTGCCAGTAGTATAGTCACAGCGGGTCCATCCTACAATGAGCAGTTCTTC.

V and J are TRBV19 and TRBJ2-1; D possibly corresponds to TRBD1 (6 bases). Germline loops: CDR1 LNHDA, CDR2 SQIVND (reference sequence). CDR3 length: 15 residues. V lost 1 base and J lost 8, with 15 bases in between. This chain's CDR3 is CASSIAGAVLDEQFF. The CDR3 nucleotides read TGTGCCAGTAGTATAGCAGGGGCGGTTCTCGATGAGCAGTTCTTC.

The rearrangement uses TRBV9 and TRBJ2-7; TRBD2 matches at 8 bases. Germline CDR1 is SGDLS and CDR2 is YYNGEE. There are 15 residues in the CDR3. V trimming: 3 bases; J trimming: 2 bases; junction bases outside the gene matches: 7. CDR3 residues: CASSAGLANTYEQYF. The CDR3 region has the DNA TGTGCCAGCAGCGCAGGACTAGCAAATACCTACGAGCAGTACTTC. The complete variable domain, with remaining parts taken from reference TRBV9 and TRBJ2-7, reads DSGVTQTPKHLITATGQRVTLRCSPRSGDLSVYWYQQSLDQGLQFLIQYYNGEERAKGNILERFSAQQFPDLHSELNLSSLELGDSALYFCASSAGLANTYEQYFGPGTRLTVT.

This chain's CDR3 is CASSLGDRADQPQHF. As DNA, the CDR3 is TGCGCCAGCAGCTTGGGGGACAGGGCTGATCAGCCCCAGCATTTT. V gene TRBV5-1 combines with J gene TRBJ1-5; 9 bases line up with TRBD1. The CDR3 runs to 15 residues. Germline V gene data show CDR1 as SGHRS and CDR2 as YFSETQ. After removal of 0 bases from V and 5 bases from J, the junction contained 3 bases not matched to a gene.

The gene calls are TRBV7-6 and TRBJ2-1, with 14 bases lining up with TRBD2. The CDR3 is 16 amino acids. Germline V gives CDR1 SGHVS, CDR2 FNYEAQ. With V trimmed by 3 bases and J by 8 bases, 6 bases remained unmatched. CDR3 bases: TGTGCCAGCAGCTTGGGGACTAGCGGGAGTATTGATGAGCAGTTCTTC. It is translated as CASSLGTSGSIDEQFF.

In DNA, the CDR3 is TGCAGCGTCGGGAATTATGAGCAGTTCTTC. It translates to CSVGNYEQFF. The chain recombines TRBV29-1 with TRBJ2-1; maybe TRBD2 (5 bases). The length of the CDR3 is 10 residues. Germline CDR1 is SQVTM and CDR2 is ANQGSEA. V gave up 6 bases and J gave up 8 bases, with 8 bases separating them.

V and J are TRBV7-6 and TRBJ2-3; TRBD2 is a possible D gene (5 bases). Germline V CDR1 and CDR2: SGHVS, FNYEAQ. The CDR3 is 14 residues long. V shed 0 bases and J shed 3 bases, with 7 bases lying between them. As DNA, the CDR3 is TGTGCCAGCAGCTTAGCGCGGGTAACAGATACGCAGTATTTT. As protein: CASSLARVTDTQYF.

The chain couples TRBV7-8 to TRBJ2-4, with 9 bases matching TRBD2. V dropped 5 bases and J dropped 15; count of bases not matched to a gene: 17. CDR3 length equals 15 residues. Germline CDR1 and CDR2: SGHVS and FQNEAQ. The CDR3 DNA is TGTGCCAGCAGCCCGCACGAGCGGGGGGTGGGTAAGCTGTACTTC. Translated, it gives CASSPHERGVGKLYF.